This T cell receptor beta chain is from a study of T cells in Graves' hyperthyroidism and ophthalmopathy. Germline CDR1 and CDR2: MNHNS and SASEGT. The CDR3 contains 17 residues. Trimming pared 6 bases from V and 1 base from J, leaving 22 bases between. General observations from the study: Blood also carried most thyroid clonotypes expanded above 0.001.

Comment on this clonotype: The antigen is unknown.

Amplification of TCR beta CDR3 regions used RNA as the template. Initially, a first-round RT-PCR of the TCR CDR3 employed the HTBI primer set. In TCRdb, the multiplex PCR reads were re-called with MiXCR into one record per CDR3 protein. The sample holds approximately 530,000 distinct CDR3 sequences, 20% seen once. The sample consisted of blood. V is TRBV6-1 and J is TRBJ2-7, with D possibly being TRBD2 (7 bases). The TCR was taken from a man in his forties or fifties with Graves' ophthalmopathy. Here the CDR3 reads CASRGGGAMSSSYEQYF. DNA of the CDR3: TGTGCCAGCAGGGGGGGGGGGGCGATGAGTTCTTCCTACGAGCAGTACTTC.